This T cell receptor beta chain was sequenced in a study of cytomegalovirus exposure and HLA in healthy donors. Across the study: Early on, a data release was issued that held roughly 80 million unique TCRs from HLA-typed donors. Notes on the study in general: Near-uniform donor sequencing depth was presumed by presence/absence analyses. The authors listed approximately 150 TCR beta chains as cytomegalovirus-associated.

13 Jbeta primers and 60 Vbeta primers were used for the PCR. As originally analysed: Roughly 9.9 million shared chains were among the roughly 78 million unique TCR beta chains that a later analysis counted. TCRdb's table, derived via immunoSEQ multiplex PCR, lists solely in-frame clones and lacks some. The V and J calls and clone size were taken over from that table, and D and trimming were inferred from the DNA. The profile shows about 150,000 clones, 80% to 90% of them singletons. Germline V gives CDR1 LNHDA, CDR2 SQIVND (reference sequence). The CDR3 has 15 amino acids. V dropped 3 bases and J dropped 1 base, with 7 bases sitting between them. Regarding this clone: Its antigen remains unknown.

The material sequenced was PBMCs. This receptor was obtained from a girl between 10 and 17 years old in good health and CMV-seropositive. The J gene is TRBJ2-6, the V gene TRBV19, with a tentative D call TRBD2 (6 bases). CDR3 protein: CASSMAGSGANVLTF. In DNA, the CDR3 is TGTGCCAGTAGTATGGCGGGATCTGGGGCCAACGTCCTGACTTTC.